The source of this T cell receptor (beta chain) is a study of beta chain features in type 1 diabetes. General study results and limits: When cDNA is sequenced, cells with high TCR expression could be over-represented.

With regard to this clone: Its antigen is still unknown.

The CDR3 has 16 residues. Germline V gene sequence: CDR1 SGHVS, CDR2 FQNEAQ. V lost 5 bases to trimming and J lost 0 bases, with 14 bases between them. As every portion of the isolated RNA was reverse transcribed, the sequencing read expressed TCRB transcripts. Some clones are missing from TCRdb's copy, which holds only in-frame ones; the method was immunoSEQ multiplex PCR. Of about 330,000 clones in the sample, approximately 11% were seen once. The J gene is TRBJ1-3, the V gene TRBV7-8, with D unclear. Sequencing was performed on naive CD4+ T cells from blood. This sequence originates from a woman aged 25-40 years in good health. CDR3 region: CASSAGYSSSGNTIYF. CDR3 coding DNA: TGTGCCAGCAGCGCGGGGTATAGCAGCTCTGGAAACACCATATATTTT.